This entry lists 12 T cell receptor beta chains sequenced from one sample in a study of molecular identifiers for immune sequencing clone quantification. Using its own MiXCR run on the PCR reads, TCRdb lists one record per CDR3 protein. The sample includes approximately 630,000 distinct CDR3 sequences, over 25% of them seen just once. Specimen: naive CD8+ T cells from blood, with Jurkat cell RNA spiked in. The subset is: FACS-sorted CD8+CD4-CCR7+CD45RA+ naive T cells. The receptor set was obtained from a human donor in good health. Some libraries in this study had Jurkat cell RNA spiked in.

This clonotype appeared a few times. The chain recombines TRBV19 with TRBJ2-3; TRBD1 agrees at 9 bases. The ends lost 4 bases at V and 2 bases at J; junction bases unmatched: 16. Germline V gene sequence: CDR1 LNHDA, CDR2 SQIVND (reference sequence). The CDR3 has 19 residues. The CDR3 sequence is CASSNSRDREHPPTDTQYF. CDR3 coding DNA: TGTGCCAGTAGTAACTCCCGGGACAGGGAGCACCCACCCACAGATACGCAGTATTTT.

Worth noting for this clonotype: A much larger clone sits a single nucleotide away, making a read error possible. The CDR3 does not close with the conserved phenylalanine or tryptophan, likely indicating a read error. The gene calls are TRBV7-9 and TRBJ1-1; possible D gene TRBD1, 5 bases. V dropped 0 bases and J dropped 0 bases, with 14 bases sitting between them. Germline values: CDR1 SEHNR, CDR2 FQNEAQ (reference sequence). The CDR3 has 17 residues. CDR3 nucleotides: TGTGCCAGCAGCTTAGCTGGGGAGGGGACTATGAACACTGAAGCTTTCTTG. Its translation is CASSLAGEGTMNTEAFL.

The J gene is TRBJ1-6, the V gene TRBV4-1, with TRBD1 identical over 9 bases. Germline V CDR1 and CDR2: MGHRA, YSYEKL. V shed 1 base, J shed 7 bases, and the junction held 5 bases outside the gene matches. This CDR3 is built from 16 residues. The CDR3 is CASSQAGTGKNSPLHF. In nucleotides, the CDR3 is TGCGCCAGCAGCCAAGCTGGGACAGGGAAAAATTCACCCCTCCACTTT.

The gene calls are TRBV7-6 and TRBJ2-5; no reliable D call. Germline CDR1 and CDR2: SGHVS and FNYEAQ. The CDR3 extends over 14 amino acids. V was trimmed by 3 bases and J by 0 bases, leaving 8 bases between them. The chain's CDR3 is CASSFLTDQETQYF. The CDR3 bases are TGTGCCAGCAGCTTTCTAACGGACCAAGAGACCCAGTACTTC.

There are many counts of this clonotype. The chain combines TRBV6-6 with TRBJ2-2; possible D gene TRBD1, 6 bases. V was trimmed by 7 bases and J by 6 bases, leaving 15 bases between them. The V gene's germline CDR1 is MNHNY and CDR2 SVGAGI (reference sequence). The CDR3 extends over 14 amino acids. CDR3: CASTLRGMAGELFF. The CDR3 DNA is TGTGCCAGCACGCTAAGGGGGATGGCCGGGGAGCTGTTTTTT.

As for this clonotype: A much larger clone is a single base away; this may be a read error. The CDR3 DNA reads TGTGCCAGCAGTACAGGGGCCACAGATACGCAGTATTTT. Its translation is CASSTGATDTQYF. V is TRBV7-6 and J is TRBJ2-3; TRBD1 aligns across 7 bases. The CDR3 contains 13 residues. Per germline, CDR1 SGHVS and CDR2 FNYEAQ. V shed 6 bases and J 2 bases; nucleotides not matched to a gene: 2.

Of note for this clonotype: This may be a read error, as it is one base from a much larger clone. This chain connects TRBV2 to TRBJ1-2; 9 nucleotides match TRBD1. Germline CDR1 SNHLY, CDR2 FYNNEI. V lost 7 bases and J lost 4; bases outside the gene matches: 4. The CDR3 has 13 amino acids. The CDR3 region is CASTGQGRYGYTF. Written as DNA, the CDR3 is TGTGCCAGCACGGGACAGGGACGCTATGGCTACACCTTC.

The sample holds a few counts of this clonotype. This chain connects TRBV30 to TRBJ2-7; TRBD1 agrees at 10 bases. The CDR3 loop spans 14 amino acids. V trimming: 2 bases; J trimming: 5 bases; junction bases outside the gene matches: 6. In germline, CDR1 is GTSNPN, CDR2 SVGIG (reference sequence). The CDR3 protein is CAWSMTGGAHEQYF. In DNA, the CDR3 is TGTGCCTGGAGTATGACAGGGGGCGCGCACGAGCAGTACTTC.

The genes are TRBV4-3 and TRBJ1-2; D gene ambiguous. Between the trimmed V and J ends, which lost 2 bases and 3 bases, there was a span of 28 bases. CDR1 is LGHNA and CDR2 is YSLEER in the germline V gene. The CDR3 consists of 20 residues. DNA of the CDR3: TGCGCCAGCAGCCAACCGCCAACAAAAGGTTATCCTGCAATTTACTATGGCTACACCTTC. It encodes CASSQPPTKGYPAIYYGYTF.

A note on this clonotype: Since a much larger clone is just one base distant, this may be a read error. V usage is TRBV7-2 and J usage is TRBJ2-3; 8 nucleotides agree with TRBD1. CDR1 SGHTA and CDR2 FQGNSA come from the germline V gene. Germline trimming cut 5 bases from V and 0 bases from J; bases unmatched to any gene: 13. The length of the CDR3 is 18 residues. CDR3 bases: TGTGCCAGCAGCATGACGAGCCGGGACAGGACTAGCACAGATACGCAGTATTTT. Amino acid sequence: CASSMTSRDRTSTDTQYF.

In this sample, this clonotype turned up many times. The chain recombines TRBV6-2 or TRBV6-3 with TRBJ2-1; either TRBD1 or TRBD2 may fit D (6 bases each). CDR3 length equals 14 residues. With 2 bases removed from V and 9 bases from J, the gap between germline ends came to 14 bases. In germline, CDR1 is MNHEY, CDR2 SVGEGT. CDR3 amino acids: CASSYGGHNGEQFF. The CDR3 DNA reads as TGTGCCAGCAGTTACGGGGGGCACAACGGTGAGCAGTTCTTC.

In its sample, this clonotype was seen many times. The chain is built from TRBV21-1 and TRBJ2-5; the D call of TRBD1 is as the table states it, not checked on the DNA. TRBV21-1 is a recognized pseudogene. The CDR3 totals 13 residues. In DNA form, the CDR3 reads TGTGCCAGCAGCAAGGGACGGCAAGAGACCCAGTACTTC. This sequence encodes CASSKGRQETQYF.